This TCR beta chain was sequenced for a study of shared clonotypes between healthy human individuals. Background on the study: Donors had three CD4 naive, three CD4 memory, two CD8 naive and one CD8 memory plate apiece.

The study's findings and limits: Sample collection involved blood only; tissue repertoires are likely different. Shared clonotypes: roughly 4.7% naive CD4, around 3.5% naive CD8, 2.3% memory CD4, approximately 0.37% memory CD8. Generation probabilities of non-shared clonotypes were lower (relative to those shared by all four donors).

On this clone: Its antigen is not identified. Other DNA sequences in the same sample also yield this CDR3.

This CDR3 has 12 residues. Looked up from germline, CDR1 is SGDLS and CDR2 is YYNGEE. Trimming stripped 4 bases from V and 2 bases from J, with 5 bases between. TCRdb's table, derived via immunoSEQ multiplex PCR, lists solely in-frame clones and lacks some. Of about 2,200,000 clones listed, about 92% are singletons. Positively selected for CCR7, the CD45RO-negative cells used as naive CD8 cells excluded terminally differentiated effector memory CD45RA+ cells. Sequences were obtained from naive CD8+ T cells from PBMCs. The chain has TRBV9 and TRBJ2-3; D ambiguous. The sequence was collected from a man between 18 and 29 years old in good health. Some clones in this sample may be carry-over from other donors' samples. The CDR3 DNA follows: TGTGCCAGCAGCCCTGACACAGATACGCAGTATTTT. This translates into CASSPDTDTQYF.